These T cell receptor beta chains were read from a single sample in a study of blood T cell repertoires in COVID-19. TCRdb's table, derived via immunoSEQ multiplex PCR, lists solely in-frame clones and lacks some. The table records some 50,000 clones, 85% to 90% of them present only once. The sample was peripheral blood. Receptor source: a human donor in a cohort sampled during active COVID-19. Both conserved end residues are part of each CDR3. The order of the fields is CDR3 length, V gene, J gene, D gene, clone size, CDR3 DNA, CDR3 protein. D genes are given only for firm matches. Clone size is not always given. Where it is, it says once, few, many or a class for expanded clones.

cdr3_length: 13
v_call: TRBV28
j_call: TRBJ2-3
d_call: NA
clone_size: NA
cdr3_nt: TGTGCCAGCAGGGGGGGAGGCACAGATACGCAGTATTTT
cdr3_aa: CASRGGGTDTQYF

cdr3_length: 16
v_call: TRBV7-2
j_call: TRBJ2-7
d_call: TRBD1
clone_size: NA
cdr3_nt: TGTGCCAGCAGCCGCCCGCGACAGGGCCCCCCCAACGAGCAGTACTTC
cdr3_aa: CASSRPRQGPPNEQYF

cdr3_length: 15
v_call: TRBV5-1
j_call: TRBJ1-2
d_call: NA
clone_size: once
cdr3_nt: TGCGCCAGCAGCTTGGGAGGGGAGGCGGACTATGGCTACACCTTC
cdr3_aa: CASSLGGEADYGYTF

cdr3_length: 16
v_call: TRBV21-1
j_call: TRBJ2-2
d_call: NA
clone_size: NA
cdr3_nt: TGTGCCAGCAGCAGAACCCGGGACTGGAACACCGGGGAGCTGTTTTTT
cdr3_aa: CASSRTRDWNTGELFF

cdr3_length: 15
v_call: TRBV5-6
j_call: TRBJ2-2
d_call: NA
clone_size: NA
cdr3_nt: TGTGCCAGCACTGGGACATCTCCGTTCACCGGGGAGCTGTTTTTT
cdr3_aa: CASTGTSPFTGELFF

cdr3_length: 14
v_call: TRBV5-4
j_call: TRBJ2-7
d_call: NA
clone_size: NA
cdr3_nt: TGTGCCAGCACCCAGCAGGGGGGCTCCTACGAGCAGTACTTC
cdr3_aa: CASTQQGGSYEQYF

cdr3_length: 13
v_call: TRBV19
j_call: TRBJ2-3
d_call: NA
clone_size: NA
cdr3_nt: TGTGCCAGTAGTACCGGAGTCACAGATACGCAGTATTTT
cdr3_aa: CASSTGVTDTQYF

cdr3_length: 13
v_call: TRBV28
j_call: TRBJ2-5
d_call: TRBD1
clone_size: NA
cdr3_nt: TGTGCCAGCAGGACAGGGGGTGTAGAGACCCAGTACTTC
cdr3_aa: CASRTGGVETQYF

cdr3_length: 15
v_call: TRBV9
j_call: TRBJ2-7
d_call: TRBD1
clone_size: NA
cdr3_nt: TGTGCCAGCAGCGCCCGGGACAGTGGTACCTACGAGCAGTACTTC
cdr3_aa: CASSARDSGTYEQYF

cdr3_length: 15
v_call: TRBV18
j_call: TRBJ2-5
d_call: TRBD2
clone_size: NA
cdr3_nt: TGTGCCAGCTCCCCACGGACTAGTTTCGGCGAGACCCAGTACTTC
cdr3_aa: CASSPRTSFGETQYF

cdr3_length: 12
v_call: TRBV6-5
j_call: TRBJ2-7
d_call: NA
clone_size: NA
cdr3_nt: TGTGCCAGCAGTTTTGGGGGCGACGAGCAGTACTTC
cdr3_aa: CASSFGGDEQYF

cdr3_length: 15
v_call: TRBV5-4
j_call: TRBJ2-7
d_call: TRBD2
clone_size: NA
cdr3_nt: TGTGCCAGCAGCCCCGGGGGGGCGGGAGTGGGGGAGCAGTACTTC
cdr3_aa: CASSPGGAGVGEQYF

cdr3_length: 18
v_call: TRBV3-1/TRBV3-2
j_call: TRBJ2-5
d_call: TRBD2
clone_size: NA
cdr3_nt: TGTGCCAGCAGCCAGGACTCAAGAAAGACTAGCGGGCAAGAGACCCAGTACTTC
cdr3_aa: CASSQDSRKTSGQETQYF

cdr3_length: 13
v_call: TRBV3-1/TRBV3-2
j_call: TRBJ2-7
d_call: NA
clone_size: NA
cdr3_nt: TGTGCCAGCAGTCAAGTCAGTGTTGTGGAGCAGTACTTC
cdr3_aa: CASSQVSVVEQYF

cdr3_length: 12
v_call: TRBV28
j_call: TRBJ1-1
d_call: NA
clone_size: NA
cdr3_nt: TGTGCCAGCAGTTTATCGGTCACTGAAGCTTTCTTT
cdr3_aa: CASSLSVTEAFF

cdr3_length: 13
v_call: TRBV12-1
j_call: TRBJ2-2
d_call: NA
clone_size: NA
cdr3_nt: TGTGCCACCCGCGGACAGAGCACCGGGGAGCTGTTTTTT
cdr3_aa: CATRGQSTGELFF

cdr3_length: 12
v_call: TRBV28
j_call: TRBJ2-5
d_call: NA
clone_size: NA
cdr3_nt: TGTGCCAGCACCCCGAGGGAAGAGACCCAGTACTTC
cdr3_aa: CASTPREETQYF

cdr3_length: 13
v_call: TRBV7-9
j_call: TRBJ2-7
d_call: NA
clone_size: NA
cdr3_nt: TGTGCCAGCAGCACGGAACCAGGGATGGAACAGTACTTC
cdr3_aa: CASSTEPGMEQYF

cdr3_length: 13
v_call: TRBV30
j_call: TRBJ1-1
d_call: NA
clone_size: NA
cdr3_nt: TGTGCCTGGAGTGTTCGGGAGAACACTGAAGCTTTCTTT
cdr3_aa: CAWSVRENTEAFF

cdr3_length: 15
v_call: TRBV28
j_call: TRBJ1-5
d_call: NA
clone_size: NA
cdr3_nt: TGTGCCAGCAGTTCGATACAGGGTGCGGCTCAGCCCCAGCATTTT
cdr3_aa: CASSSIQGAAQPQHF

cdr3_length: 15
v_call: TRBV7-9
j_call: TRBJ2-1
d_call: NA
clone_size: NA
cdr3_nt: TGTGCCAGCAGCTTAGAAGGACGGGGGAACAATGAGCAGTTCTTC
cdr3_aa: CASSLEGRGNNEQFF

cdr3_length: 16
v_call: TRBV10-3
j_call: TRBJ2-5
d_call: TRBD2
clone_size: NA
cdr3_nt: TGTGCCACCCAGAGGGATCCTAGCGGGAGGGCAGAGACCCAGTACTTC
cdr3_aa: CATQRDPSGRAETQYF

cdr3_length: 13
v_call: TRBV19
j_call: TRBJ2-1
d_call: NA
clone_size: NA
cdr3_nt: TGTGCCAGTATGAAGGGGTTCTACAATGAGCAGTTCTTC
cdr3_aa: CASMKGFYNEQFF

cdr3_length: 13
v_call: TRBV6-2/TRBV6-3
j_call: TRBJ1-4
d_call: NA
clone_size: NA
cdr3_nt: TGTGCCAGCAGTTACGGCAGGGTAATGGAACTGTTTTTT
cdr3_aa: CASSYGRVMELFF